This T cell receptor (beta chain) appears in the sequencing data of a study of cytomegalovirus exposure and HLA in healthy donors. Points from the study as a whole: Sequencing probably produced one cluster of sequence variants that were highly shared. TCR beta V segments were, for the most part, productive about 87% or about 30% of the time in an earlier analysis.

Though nominally healthy at sampling, donors likely had unrecorded immune exposures. This clone has a single count. Its antigen is undetermined. CDR1 is LGHNA, CDR2 YNFKEQ, per germline. The CDR3 is 14 amino acids. The germline V and J ends were trimmed by 0 bases and 4 bases, with 9 bases remaining between them. Use of 60 Vbeta and 13 Jbeta primers characterized the PCR. Using immunoSEQ multiplex PCR, the repertoire was profiled, and TCRdb retains in-frame clones only, with some absent. The sample has about 170,000 clones; around 73% are singletons. This TCR derives from a woman aged 18-29 years in good health and CMV-seropositive. V is TRBV4-2 and J is TRBJ1-2; tentative D call: TRBD1 (6 bases). The sequenced sample was PBMCs. The DNA of the CDR3 is TGTGCCAGCAGCCAAGACCGGGGGGCCTATGGCTACACCTTC. Translated, it gives CASSQDRGAYGYTF.